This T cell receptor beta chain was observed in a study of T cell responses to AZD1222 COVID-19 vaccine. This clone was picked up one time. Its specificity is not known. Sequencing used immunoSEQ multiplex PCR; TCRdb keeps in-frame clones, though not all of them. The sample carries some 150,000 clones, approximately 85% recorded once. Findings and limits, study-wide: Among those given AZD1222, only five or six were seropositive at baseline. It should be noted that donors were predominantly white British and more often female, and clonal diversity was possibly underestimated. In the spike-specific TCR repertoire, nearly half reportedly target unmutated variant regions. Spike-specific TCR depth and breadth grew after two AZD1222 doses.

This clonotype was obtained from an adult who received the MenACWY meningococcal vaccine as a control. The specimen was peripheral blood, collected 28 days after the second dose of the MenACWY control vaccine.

The CDR3 spells CASSAGAEAFF. CDR3 DNA sequence: TGTGCCAGCAGTGCAGGTGCTGAAGCTTTCTTT. J is TRBJ1-1 and V is TRBV25-1; D unresolved. Trimming removed 4 bases from V and 6 bases from J, with 6 bases in between. The germline CDR1 and CDR2 sequences are MGHDK and SYGVNS. The CDR3 runs 11 residues.